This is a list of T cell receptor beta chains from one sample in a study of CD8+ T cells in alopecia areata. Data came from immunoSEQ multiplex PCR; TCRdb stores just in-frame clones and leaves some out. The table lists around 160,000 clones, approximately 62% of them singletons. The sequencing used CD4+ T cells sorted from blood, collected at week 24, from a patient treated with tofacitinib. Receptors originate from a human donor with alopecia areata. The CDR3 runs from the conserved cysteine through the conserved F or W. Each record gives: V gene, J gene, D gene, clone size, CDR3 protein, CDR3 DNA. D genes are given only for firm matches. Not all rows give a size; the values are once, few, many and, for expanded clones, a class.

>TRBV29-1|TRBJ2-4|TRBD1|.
CSVGTGGGDIQYF
TGCAGCGTTGGGACAGGGGGAGGGGACATTCAGTACTTC
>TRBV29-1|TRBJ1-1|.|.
CSVGAGPTEAFF
TGCAGCGTTGGGGCAGGGCCCACTGAAGCTTTCTTT
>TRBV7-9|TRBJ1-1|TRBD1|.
CASGDRVDTEAFF
TGTGCCAGCGGGGACAGGGTCGACACTGAAGCTTTCTTT
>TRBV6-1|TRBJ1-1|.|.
CASRAINTEAFF
TGTGCCAGCAGGGCCATCAACACTGAAGCTTTCTTT
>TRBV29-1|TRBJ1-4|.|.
CSVAHRVANEKLFF
TGCAGCGTAGCCCACAGGGTTGCTAATGAAAAACTGTTTTTT
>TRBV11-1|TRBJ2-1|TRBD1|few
CASSVPGTGSEQFF
TGTGCCAGCAGCGTTCCCGGGACAGGGAGTGAGCAGTTCTTC
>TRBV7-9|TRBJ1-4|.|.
CASSLTSGSNEKLFF
TGTGCCAGCAGCTTAACGTCAGGAAGTAATGAAAAACTGTTTTTT
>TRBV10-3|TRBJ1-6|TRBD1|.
CAISVDRDNSPLHF
TGTGCCATCAGTGTAGACAGGGATAATTCACCCCTCCACTTT
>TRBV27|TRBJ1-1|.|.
CARRRGYDEAFF
TGTGCCAGGCGTAGGGGGTACGATGAAGCTTTCTTT
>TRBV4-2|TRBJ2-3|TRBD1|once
CASSQVNGQGAGDTQYF
TGTGCCAGCAGCCAAGTCAACGGACAGGGGGCGGGAGATACGCAGTATTTT
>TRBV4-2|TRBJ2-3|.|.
CASSQVPNTATDTQYF
TGTGCCAGCAGCCAAGTCCCTAATACCGCTACAGATACGCAGTATTTT
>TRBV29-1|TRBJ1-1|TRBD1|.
CSVESLGTGKAFF
TGCAGCGTTGAATCTTTAGGGACAGGGAAAGCTTTCTTT
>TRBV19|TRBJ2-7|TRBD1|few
CASSPVDRAATREQYF
TGTGCCAGTAGTCCCGTAGACAGGGCAGCCACGAGGGAGCAGTACTTC
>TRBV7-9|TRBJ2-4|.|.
CASSLGGGLGWKYF
TGTGCCAGCAGCTTAGGAGGAGGGCTGGGGTGGAAGTACTTC
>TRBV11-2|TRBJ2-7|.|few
CASSETTGRNEQYF
TGTGCCAGCAGCGAAACGACAGGGAGGAACGAGCAGTACTTC
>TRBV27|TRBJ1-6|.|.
CASSYPSAPLHF
TGTGCCAGCAGTTACCCCTCGGCACCCCTCCACTTT
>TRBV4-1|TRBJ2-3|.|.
CASSQEGDLMRTDTQYF
TGCGCCAGCAGCCAAGAAGGGGACCTTATGAGGACAGATACGCAGTATTTT
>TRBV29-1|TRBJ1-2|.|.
CSVDDNTAVYGYTF
TGCAGCGTTGATGATAACACTGCGGTCTATGGCTACACCTTC
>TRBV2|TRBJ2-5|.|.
CASRVELQETQYF
TGTGCCAGCAGAGTAGAACTACAAGAGACCCAGTACTTC
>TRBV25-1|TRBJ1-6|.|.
CASSEWDSYNSPLHF
TGTGCCAGCAGTGAGTGGGACTCCTATAATTCACCCCTCCACTTT
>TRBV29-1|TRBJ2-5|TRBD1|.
CSAGGQGAIQTQYF
TGCAGCGCCGGAGGACAGGGCGCCATCCAGACCCAGTACTTC
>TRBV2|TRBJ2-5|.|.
CASSEGTLQETQYF
TGTGCCAGCAGTGAAGGGACACTACAAGAGACCCAGTACTTC
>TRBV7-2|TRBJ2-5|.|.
CASSLAIHEETQYF
TGTGCCAGCAGCTTAGCAATTCACGAAGAGACCCAGTACTTC
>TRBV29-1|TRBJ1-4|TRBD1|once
CSVLAGGTNEKLFF
TGCAGCGTTCTTGCAGGGGGGACTAATGAAAAACTGTTTTTT
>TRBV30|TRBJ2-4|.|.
CAWSGRNIQYF
TGTGCCTGGAGTGGTAGGAACATTCAGTACTTC
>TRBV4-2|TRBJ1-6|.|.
CASSQDLAGFNSPLHF
TGTGCCAGCAGCCAAGATTTAGCAGGGTTCAATTCACCCCTCCACTTT
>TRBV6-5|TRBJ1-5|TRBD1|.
CASSHGTGGNQPQHF
TGTGCCAGCAGCCACGGTACAGGGGGCAATCAGCCCCAGCATTTT
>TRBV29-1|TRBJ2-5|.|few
CSVEDRGVGTQYF
TGCAGCGTTGAAGACAGGGGTGTCGGGACCCAGTACTTC
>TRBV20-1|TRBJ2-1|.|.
CRPGPYNEQFF
TGCAGACCGGGGCCGTACAATGAGCAGTTCTTC
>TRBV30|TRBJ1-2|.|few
CAWSVVGSYGYTF
TGTGCCTGGAGTGTAGTCGGCTCTTATGGCTACACCTTC
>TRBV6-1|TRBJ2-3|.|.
CASRRGIWGTDTQYF
TGTGCCAGTCGACGGGGGATATGGGGCACAGATACGCAGTATTTT
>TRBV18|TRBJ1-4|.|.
CASSPTDRPNEKLFF
TGTGCCAGCTCACCAACAGACAGGCCGAATGAAAAACTGTTTTTT
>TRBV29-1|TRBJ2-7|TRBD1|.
CSVESHDRAYEQYF
TGCAGCGTGGAATCCCATGACAGGGCCTACGAGCAGTACTTC
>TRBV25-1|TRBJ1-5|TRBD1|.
CASSGRGGQPQHF
TGTGCCAGCAGTGGCAGGGGGGGTCAGCCCCAGCATTTT
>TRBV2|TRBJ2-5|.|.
CASPPRYRDQETQYF
TGTGCCAGCCCCCCCCGCTACAGGGACCAAGAGACCCAGTACTTC
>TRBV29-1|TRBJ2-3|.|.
CSVDFRGLTDTQYF
TGCAGCGTTGACTTCCGGGGCCTCACAGATACGCAGTATTTT
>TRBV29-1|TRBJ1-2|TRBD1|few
CSVEVDRGLGYTF
TGCAGCGTTGAAGTGGACAGGGGGCTGGGCTACACCTTC
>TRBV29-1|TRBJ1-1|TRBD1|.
CSTRQGMNTEAFF
TGCAGCACAAGACAGGGCATGAACACTGAAGCTTTCTTT
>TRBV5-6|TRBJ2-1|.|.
CASSLAQRGYNEQFF
TGTGCCAGCAGCTTGGCACAGAGAGGCTACAATGAGCAGTTCTTC
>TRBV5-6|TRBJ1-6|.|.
CASSYQPGRNNSPLHF
TGTGCCAGCAGCTACCAACCGGGACGGAATAATTCACCCCTCCACTTT
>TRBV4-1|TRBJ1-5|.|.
CASSPARVRGDQPQHF
TGCGCCAGCAGCCCCGCTAGGGTGAGGGGGGATCAGCCCCAGCATTTT
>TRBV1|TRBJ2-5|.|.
CTSTETQYF
TGCACCAGCACGGAGACCCAGTACTTC
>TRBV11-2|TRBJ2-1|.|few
CASSFRKSSYNEQFF
TGTGCCAGCAGCTTCCGGAAAAGCTCCTACAATGAGCAGTTCTTC
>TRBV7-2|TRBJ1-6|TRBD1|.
CASSLVTGGSPLHF
TGTGCCAGCAGCTTAGTTACAGGGGGTTCACCCCTCCACTTT
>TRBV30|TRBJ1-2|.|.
CAWRGMGDYGYTF
TGTGCCTGGAGGGGAATGGGGGACTATGGCTACACCTTC
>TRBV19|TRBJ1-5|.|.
CASSILPAQGGNQPQHF
TGTGCCAGTAGTATATTGCCGGCGCAGGGCGGCAATCAGCCCCAGCATTTT
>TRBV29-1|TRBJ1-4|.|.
CSVMTGGPEKLFF
TGCAGCGTAATGACCGGGGGGCCTGAAAAACTGTTTTTT
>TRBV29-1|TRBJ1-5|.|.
CSVISTSNQPQHF
TGCAGCGTCATAAGCACTAGCAATCAGCCCCAGCATTTT
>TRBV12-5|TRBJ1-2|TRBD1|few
CASGPGTADNYGYTF
TGTGCTAGTGGTCCAGGGACAGCCGATAACTATGGCTACACCTTC
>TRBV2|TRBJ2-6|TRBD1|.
CASRWTGGASGANVLTF
TGTGCCAGCCGTTGGACAGGGGGCGCCTCTGGGGCCAACGTCCTGACTTTC
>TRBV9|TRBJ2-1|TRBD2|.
CASSVGGSGGAGIPSSYNEQFF
TGTGCCAGCAGCGTAGGAGGTAGCGGGGGAGCCGGAATCCCGAGCTCCTACAATGAGCAGTTCTTC
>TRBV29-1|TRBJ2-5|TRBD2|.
CSVTRWGGQETQYF
TGCAGCGTGACGAGGTGGGGGGGACAAGAGACCCAGTACTTC
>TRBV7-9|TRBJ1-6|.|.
CASSPGTGSSPLHF
TGTGCCAGCAGCCCCGGGACCGGGAGTTCACCCCTCCACTTT
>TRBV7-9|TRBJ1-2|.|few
CASSLSVGREGYGYTF
TGTGCCAGCAGCTTATCTGTCGGCAGGGAAGGATATGGCTACACCTTC